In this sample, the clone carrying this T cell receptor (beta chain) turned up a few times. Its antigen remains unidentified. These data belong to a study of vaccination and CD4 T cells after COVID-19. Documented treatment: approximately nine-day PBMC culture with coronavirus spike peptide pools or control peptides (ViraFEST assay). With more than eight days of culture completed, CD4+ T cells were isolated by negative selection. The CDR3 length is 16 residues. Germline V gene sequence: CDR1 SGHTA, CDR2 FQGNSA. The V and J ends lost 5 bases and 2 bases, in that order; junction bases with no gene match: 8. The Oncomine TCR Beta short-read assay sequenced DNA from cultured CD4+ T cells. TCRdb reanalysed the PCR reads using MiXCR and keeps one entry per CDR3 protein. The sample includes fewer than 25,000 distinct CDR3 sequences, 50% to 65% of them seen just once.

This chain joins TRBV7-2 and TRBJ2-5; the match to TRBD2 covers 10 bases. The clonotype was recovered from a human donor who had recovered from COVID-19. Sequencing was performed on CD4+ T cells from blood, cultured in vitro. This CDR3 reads CASSPRTSGAQETQYF. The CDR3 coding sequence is TGTGCCAGCAGCCCCCGGACTAGCGGAGCGCAAGAGACCCAGTACTTC.